The 6 T cell receptor beta chains below were found in one sample sequenced in a study of blood T cell repertoires in COVID-19. Profiling relied on immunoSEQ multiplex PCR, and the TCRdb table lists in-frame clones only, not all of them. The top ten clones hold less than 5.5% of a sample with roughly 190,000 clones, 88% of them seen once. Sample: peripheral blood. The source of these receptors is a human donor in a cohort sampled during active COVID-19.

The CDR3 bases are TGCAGCGTTCAGGGGCGAACGGGCGGGGAGCTGTTTTTT. Translation gives CSVQGRTGGELFF. The chain joins TRBV29-1 to TRBJ2-2, with D tentatively TRBD1 (6 bases). With 5 bases removed from V and 7 bases from J, the gap between germline ends came to 14 bases. This CDR3 contains 13 residues. CDR1 is SQVTM, CDR2 ANQGSEA, per germline.

V gene TRBV7-2 combines with J gene TRBJ2-3, with 10 bases matching TRBD2. V was pared by 5 bases and J by 0 bases, with 5 bases of the junction left unmatched. CDR3 length: 16 amino acids. The V gene's germline CDR1 is SGHTA and CDR2 FQGNSA. The CDR3 DNA follows: TGTGCCAGCAGCCCAAGCGGGGGGGCTAGCACAGATACGCAGTATTTT. It yields the protein CASSPSGGASTDTQYF.

V and J are TRBV7-2 and TRBJ1-5; maybe TRBD1 (6 bases). The V and J ends lost 5 bases and 6 bases respectively, with 11 bases between them. The germline V gene encodes CDR1 SGHTA and CDR2 FQGNSA. The CDR3 extends over 13 amino acids. CDR3 sequence (DNA): TGTGCCAGCAGCCAAGGGGGTATTCAGCCCCAGCATTTT. Translated, it gives CASSQGGIQPQHF.

The chain is built from TRBV9 and TRBJ2-5; D gene ambiguous. V lost 0 bases, J lost 4 bases, and 13 bases lay in between. Germline-derived CDR1 and CDR2 are SGDLS and YYNGEE. CDR3 length: 15 amino acids. CDR3: CASSVGSVSRETQYF. As DNA, the CDR3 is TGTGCCAGCAGCGTAGGTTCGGTCTCGCGAGAGACCCAGTACTTC.

A note on this clone: An end of the junction does not agree with germline; a read error may underlie this. The chain is built from TRBV11-3 and TRBJ2-3, with D unresolved. The CDR3 loop spans 13 amino acids. Germline V CDR1 and CDR2: SGHNT, YENEEA. CDR3 sequence (DNA): TGTGCCAGCAGCTTAAACAGCATAGATACGCAGTATTTT. Translating it yields CASSLNSIDTQYF. Filled out from reference TRBV11-3 and TRBJ2-3, the complete variable domain reads EAGVVQSPRYKIIEKKQPVAFWCNPISGHNTLYWYLQNLGQGPELLIRYENEEAVDDSQLPKDRFSAERLKGVDSTLKIQPAELGDSAVYLCASSLNSIDTQYFGPGTRLTVL.

This clone appeared a few times. The V gene is TRBV7-9, the J gene TRBJ1-2; 7 bases are shared with TRBD1. CDR1 SEHNR and CDR2 FQNEAQ come from the germline V gene (reference sequence). The CDR3 covers 15 residues. V lost 3 bases and J lost 4; bases outside the gene matches: 8. In DNA form, the CDR3 reads TGTGCCAGCAGCTTGGCCCAGGGGGTCGGCTATGGCTACACCTTC. It specifies CASSLAQGVGYGYTF.